These 19 T cell receptor beta chains came from one sample sequenced in a study of T-cell memory formation after mild COVID-19. TCRdb analysed the 5' RACE reads with MiXCR anew, one entry per CDR3 protein. The table lists about 90,000 distinct CDR3 sequences, around 16% of them singletons. The specimen sequenced was PBMCs or a T cell subset sorted from them (not recorded which). The receptors originated from a young man who had mild COVID-19 (a few samples of this study predate the infection). Cell type and time point are not known.

This chain uses TRBV30 with TRBJ2-1; D remains ambiguous. Between the trimmed V and J ends, which lost 2 bases and 4 bases, there was a span of 9 bases. Germline CDR1 reads GTSNPN; CDR2 reads SVGIG (reference sequence). This CDR3 has 13 amino acids. In DNA, the CDR3 is TGTGCCTGGAGTCATACAAATTACAATGAGCAGTTCTTC. Amino acids: CAWSHTNYNEQFF.

The chain carries TRBV29-1 and TRBJ1-2, with 9 bases identical to TRBD1. After removal of 7 bases from V and 6 bases from J, the junction contained 15 bases not matched to a gene. Germline CDR1 and CDR2: SQVTM and ANQGSEA. The CDR3 consists of 15 residues. CDR3: CSARTGEVALDGYTF. In DNA, the CDR3 is TGCAGCGCTCGGACAGGGGAGGTAGCCTTAGATGGCTACACCTTC.

This clonotype appeared a few times. This chain joins TRBV29-1 and TRBJ2-2; D unresolved. The germline V and J ends were trimmed by 7 bases and 0 bases, with 9 bases remaining between them. This CDR3 spans 13 amino acids. CDR1 and CDR2 from the germline V gene are SQVTM and ANQGSEA. In DNA, the CDR3 is TGCAGCGACGCTCCAGCGAACACCGGGGAGCTGTTTTTT. Its translation: CSDAPANTGELFF.

In its sample, this clonotype was seen a few times. The chain joins TRBV28 to TRBJ2-1, with 10 nucleotides matching TRBD2. The junction had 11 bases not matched to a gene; V was cut back by 6 bases and J by 6 bases. The CDR3 consists of 16 residues. CDR1 MDHEN and CDR2 SYDVKM come from the germline V gene. The CDR3 loop reads CASRPITSGGANEQFF. For the CDR3, the DNA is TGTGCCAGCAGGCCCATCACCAGCGGGGGGGCCAATGAGCAGTTCTTC.

This clonotype was seen a handful of times. The genes are TRBV4-3 and TRBJ1-3; possibly TRBD1 for D (6 bases). The CDR3 is 16 residues long. Germline CDR1 is LGHNA and CDR2 is YSLEER. V lost 0 bases and J lost 4, with 13 bases in between. This chain's CDR3 is CASSQDSGGAGNTIYF. As DNA, the CDR3 is TGCGCCAGCAGCCAAGATAGCGGGGGCGCGGGAAACACCATATATTTT.

The V call is TRBV5-4, the J call TRBJ2-7; TRBD2 matches at 12 bases. The CDR3 contains 15 residues. After removal of 4 bases from V and 6 bases from J, the junction contained 8 bases not matched to a gene. Germline V gene sequence: CDR1 SGHNT, CDR2 YYREEE (reference sequence). This CDR3 reads CASSGLTSGGPEQYF. In DNA, the CDR3 is TGTGCCAGCAGCGGCCTGACTAGCGGGGGCCCCGAGCAGTACTTC. Together with reference TRBV5-4 and TRBJ2-7, the CDR3 gives the full variable domain: ETGVTQSPTHLIKTRGQQVTLRCSSQSGHNTVSWYQQALGQGPQFIFQYYREEENGRGNFPPRFSGLQFPNYSSELNVNALELDDSALYLCASSGLTSGGPEQYFGPGTRLTVT.

The chain couples TRBV12-3 or TRBV12-4 to TRBJ2-2; D is tentatively TRBD1 or TRBD2 (5 bases each). The CDR3 extends over 16 amino acids. The ends were cut back, 2 bases at V and 2 bases at J, with 12 bases in the middle. The CDR3 nucleotides read TGTGCCAGCAGTTTATACGAGGGGTTCAACACCGGGGAGCTGTTTTTT. It translates to CASSLYEGFNTGELFF.

A few counts support this clonotype. The genes are TRBV7-9 and TRBJ2-1, with 11 bases fitting TRBD2. Trimming took 1 base from V and 9 from J; bases not matched to a gene: 5. Germline-derived CDR1 and CDR2 are SEHNR and FQNEAQ (reference sequence). The CDR3 length is 15 residues. The CDR3 spells CASSLEGLAGGEQFF. For the CDR3, the DNA is TGTGCCAGCAGCTTAGAAGGGCTAGCGGGGGGTGAGCAGTTCTTC. The entire variable domain, with the rest obtained from reference TRBV7-9 and TRBJ2-1, is as follows: DTGVSQNPRHKITKRGQNVTFRCDPISEHNRLYWYRQTLGQGPEFLTYFQNEAQLEKSRLLSDRFSAERPKGSFSTLEIQRTEQGDSAMYLCASSLEGLAGGEQFFGPGTRLTVL.

This clonotype was observed many times. The J gene is TRBJ1-1, the V gene TRBV29-1; no definite D call. The germline CDR1 and CDR2 sequences are SQVTM and ANQGSEA. Trimming took off 4 bases at V and 3 bases at J, with 9 bases between the two ends. This CDR3 contains 12 residues. For the CDR3, the DNA is TGCAGCGTTGTTGAACGGGACACTGAAGCTTTCTTT. Amino acids: CSVVERDTEAFF.

This chain connects TRBV7-9 to TRBJ1-2, with D possibly TRBD1 on 6 matching bases. CDR1 is SEHNR and CDR2 is FQNEAQ in the germline V gene (reference sequence). The CDR3 runs to 16 residues. Trimming removed 5 bases at V and 7 bases at J, with 23 bases between. The CDR3, as DNA: TGTGCCAGCAGCGCTTGGACAGCTCACGGAGGTGCTGGCTACACCTTC. It is translated as CASSAWTAHGGAGYTF.

This clonotype was seen many times. The chain uses TRBV7-9 and TRBJ1-1; D is possibly TRBD1 (6 bases). CDR3 length: 12 residues. Germline CDR1 and CDR2: SEHNR and FQNEAQ (reference sequence). V lost 0 bases and J lost 11, with 10 bases in between. The CDR3: CASSLARGPAFF. As DNA, the CDR3 is TGTGCCAGCAGCTTAGCCCGGGGGCCGGCTTTCTTT.

This chain links TRBV6-5 with TRBJ1-1; D gene uncertain. CDR3 length: 13 residues. Germline V gene sequence: CDR1 MNHEY, CDR2 SVGAGI. Deletions cut 6 bases from V and 1 base from J, with 9 bases between. The CDR3 nucleotides read TGTGCCAGCAGCTTAGGATCGAACACTGAAGCTTTCTTT. Its translation: CASSLGSNTEAFF.

The V call is TRBV6-1, the J call TRBJ2-2; TRBD2 might be the D (5 bases). V lost 6 bases, J lost 7 bases, and 18 bases lay in between. The CDR3 length is 15 residues. Germline V gene lookup returns CDR1 MNHNS and CDR2 SASEGT. This chain's CDR3 is CASSRSGQLDGELFF. Written as DNA, the CDR3 is TGTGCCAGCAGCCGAAGCGGTCAGCTGGACGGGGAGCTGTTTTTT.

This clonotype showed up just a few times. The chain links TRBV11-2 to TRBJ2-5; D possibly corresponds to TRBD2 (6 bases). The CDR3 runs 17 residues. Per the germline V gene, CDR1 is SGHAT and CDR2 is FQNNGV. Trimming took off 5 bases at V and 5 bases at J, with 24 bases between the two ends. The CDR3 coding sequence is TGTGCCAGCAGCAATTCGGAGGGAGCGCAATGGACGGAGACCCAGTACTTC. Translating it yields CASSNSEGAQWTETQYF.

Here the CDR3 reads CASRTGTGDNEQFF. The CDR3 DNA reads as TGCGCCAGCAGAACCGGGACAGGGGACAATGAGCAGTTCTTC. This chain links TRBV23-1 with TRBJ2-1, with 10 bases identical to TRBD1. TRBV23-1 has ORF status, its function being uncertain. The CDR3 is made up of 14 amino acids. V lost 6 bases and J lost 5; bases outside the gene matches: 4.

This clonotype was found many times. The chain joins TRBV28 to TRBJ2-1; no firm D call. Germline loops: CDR1 MDHEN, CDR2 SYDVKM. The CDR3 has 16 residues. V lost 5 bases, J lost 0 bases, and 14 bases lay in between. CDR3 protein: CASSPSGPSSYNEQFF. The CDR3 DNA sequence: TGTGCCAGCAGTCCCTCGGGCCCCAGCTCCTACAATGAGCAGTTCTTC.

This clonotype was seen only a few times. This chain links TRBV15 with TRBJ2-5; D tentatively fits TRBD1 or TRBD2 (6 bases each). Germline V gene data show CDR1 as LNHNV and CDR2 as YYDKDF (reference sequence). The CDR3 consists of 15 residues. The V end was cut by 0 bases, the J end by 5 bases, with 13 bases between. The CDR3 is CATSREGGNGETQYF. The CDR3 coding sequence is TGTGCCACCAGCAGAGAAGGGGGGAACGGGGAGACCCAGTACTTC.

This clonotype came up a few times. The chain links TRBV6-5 to TRBJ1-6; D unresolved. Trimming took off 0 bases at V and 9 bases at J, with 12 bases between the two ends. Germline CDR1 MNHEY, CDR2 SVGAGI. The CDR3 loop spans 15 amino acids. CDR3 nucleotides: TGTGCCAGCAGTTACTCGGGTCAAGGGAGTTCACCCCTCCACTTT. Protein product: CASSYSGQGSSPLHF.

The chain carries TRBV7-9 and TRBJ1-5; a weak D match, TRBD1 (5 bases). The germline V gene has CDR1 SEHNR and CDR2 FQNEAQ (reference sequence). The CDR3 runs 14 residues. Trimming removed 2 bases from V and 4 bases from J, with 9 bases in between. This CDR3 is CASSLTGRNQPQHF. The CDR3 region has the DNA TGTGCCAGCAGCTTAACGGGGCGGAATCAGCCCCAGCATTTT.